What follows are 22 T cell receptor beta chains derived from one specimen sequenced in a study of blood T cell repertoires in COVID-19. The data were produced by immunoSEQ multiplex PCR, yet TCRdb's version contains in-frame clones alone and is incomplete. The data show around 300,000 clones, approximately 90% seen once. Sequencing was carried out using peripheral blood. Receptor source: a woman between 50 and 59 years old with COVID-19, enrolled during active disease.

The chain joins TRBV5-1 to TRBJ1-5, with 7 bases that match TRBD1. CDR3 size: 15 residues. Germline CDR1 and CDR2: SGHRS and YFSETQ. The V and J ends lost 0 bases and 3 bases, in that order; junction bases with no gene match: 3. The CDR3 reads CASSLEGGVNQPQHF. CDR3 nucleotides: TGCGCCAGCAGCTTGGAAGGGGGCGTCAATCAGCCCCAGCATTTT.

The chain joins TRBV2 to TRBJ2-3, with 9 bases identical to TRBD2. V lost 5 bases to trimming and J lost 5 bases; unmatched junction nucleotides: 8. The CDR3 length is 15 residues. In germline, CDR1 is SNHLY, CDR2 FYNNEI. CDR3 sequence: CASSSVAGEVDTQYF. In nucleotides, the CDR3 is TGTGCCAGCAGTTCGGTAGCGGGAGAGGTAGATACGCAGTATTTT. Filled out from reference TRBV2 and TRBJ2-3, the complete variable domain reads EPEVTQTPSHQVTQMGQEVILRCVPISNHLYFYWYRQILGQKVEFLVSFYNNEISEKSEIFDDQFSVERPDGSNFTLKIRSTKLEDSAMYFCASSSVAGEVDTQYFGPGTRLTVL.

The chain has TRBV15 and TRBJ2-3; 7 bases line up with TRBD2. Germline assignment: CDR1 LNHNV and CDR2 YYDKDF (reference sequence). The CDR3 is 18 residues long. Germline trimming cut 0 bases from V and 0 bases from J; bases unmatched to any gene: 9. Written as DNA, the CDR3 is TGTGCCACCAGCAGAGATCAGCCTAGCGGTATTAGCACAGATACGCAGTATTTT. The encoded protein is CATSRDQPSGISTDTQYF.

The chain combines TRBV30 with TRBJ2-7; D perhaps matches TRBD2 (5 bases). The CDR3 sequence is 10 residues long. From germline, CDR1 is GTSNPN and CDR2 SVGIG (reference sequence). Trimming shortened V by 7 bases and J by 3 bases, and 7 bases separated the two germline ends. The CDR3 spells CAYGDYEQYF. The CDR3 nucleotides are TGTGCCTACGGGGACTACGAGCAGTACTTC. Filled out from reference TRBV30 and TRBJ2-7, the complete variable domain reads SQTIHQWPATLVQPVGSPLSLECTVEGTSNPNLYWYRQAAGRGLQLLFYSVGIGQISSEVPQNLSASRPQDRQFILSSKKLLLSDSGFYLCAYGDYEQYFGPGTRLTVT.

This clone was counted a few times. This sequence joins TRBV5-1 and TRBJ2-1, with TRBD2 matching over 8 bases. The CDR3 spans 15 residues. Germline values: CDR1 SGHRS, CDR2 YFSETQ. Germline trimming cut 0 bases from V and 9 bases from J; bases unmatched to any gene: 8. CDR3 amino acids: CASSLVAGGGSEQFF. For the CDR3, the DNA is TGCGCCAGCAGCTTGGTCGCGGGAGGAGGAAGTGAGCAGTTCTTC.

The chain couples TRBV4-2 to TRBJ2-5, with 11 bases fitting TRBD1. J lost 2 bases, V lost 0 bases, and 8 bases had no gene match. The CDR3 sequence is 18 residues long. Germline CDR1 is LGHNA and CDR2 is YNFKEQ. CDR3: CASSQDPWDRGKQETQYF. In DNA form, the CDR3 reads TGTGCCAGCAGCCAAGATCCCTGGGACAGGGGGAAACAAGAGACCCAGTACTTC.

This chain links TRBV6-1 with TRBJ1-2; no definite D call. This CDR3 spans 12 amino acids. CDR1 and CDR2 (germline): MNHNS, SASEGT. V gave up 2 bases and J gave up 8 bases, with 9 bases separating them. This CDR3 reads CASSESFAGYTF. The CDR3 DNA sequence: TGTGCCAGCAGTGAATCTTTTGCGGGCTACACCTTC.

The chain has TRBV5-1 and TRBJ2-7; TRBD2 matches 10 bases. Looked up from germline, CDR1 is SGHRS and CDR2 is YFSETQ. The CDR3 sequence is 15 residues long. The V segment lost 2 bases and the J segment 2 bases; nucleotides outside the gene matches: 4. The CDR3 protein is CASSFIAGGTYEQYF. The CDR3 bases are TGCGCCAGCAGCTTTATAGCGGGAGGCACCTACGAGCAGTACTTC. Full variable domain (missing parts from reference TRBV5-1 and TRBJ2-7): KAGVTQTPRYLIKTRGQQVTLSCSPISGHRSVSWYQQTPGQGLQFLFEYFSETQRNKGNFPGRFSGRQFSNSRSEMNVSTLELGDSALYLCASSFIAGGTYEQYFGPGTRLTVT.

V usage is TRBV13 and J usage is TRBJ2-3, with a weak D call TRBD2 (6 bases). CDR1 PRHDT and CDR2 FYEKMQ come from the germline V gene (reference sequence). V was shortened by 1 base and J by 5 bases, with 19 bases between the two germline ends. This CDR3 has 17 residues. DNA of the CDR3: TGTGCCAGCAGCTTAGCACTAGCCGGGCTTTCGGGAGATACGCAGTATTTT. Protein product: CASSLALAGLSGDTQYF.

V and J are TRBV3-1 (or the pseudogene TRBV3-2) and TRBJ1-2; 7 bases agree with TRBD1. Trimming removed 4 bases from V and 4 bases from J; junction bases left unmatched: 9. Germline CDR1 is LGHDT and CDR2 is YNNKEL (reference sequence). The CDR3 length is 15 residues. The CDR3 DNA follows: TGTGCCAGCAGCCCTCGGGACAGAGACTTCTATGGCTACACCTTC. Its protein is CASSPRDRDFYGYTF.

In its sample, this clone was seen a few times. The genes are TRBV28 and TRBJ1-6, with D perhaps matching TRBD1 (6 bases). Deletions cut 2 bases from V and 6 bases from J, with 11 bases between. Per the germline V gene, CDR1 is MDHEN and CDR2 is SYDVKM. CDR3 size: 15 residues. The CDR3 loop is CASSLRQGINSPLHF. CDR3 bases: TGTGCCAGCAGTTTACGCCAGGGGATTAATTCACCCCTCCACTTT.

J is TRBJ2-7 and V is TRBV25-1; 7 positions agree with TRBD2. Germline loops: CDR1 MGHDK, CDR2 SYGVNS. The CDR3 contains 17 residues. Trimming removed 0 bases from V and 2 bases from J; junction bases left unmatched: 10. The CDR3 sequence is CASSEYLRASGAYEQYF. The CDR3 bases are TGTGCCAGCAGTGAATATCTGAGGGCTAGCGGTGCCTACGAGCAGTACTTC.

The chain recombines TRBV7-2 with TRBJ2-5; possibly TRBD2 for D (6 bases). This CDR3 contains 18 residues. The V end was cut by 3 bases, the J end by 7 bases, with 27 bases between. The germline V gene has CDR1 SGHTA and CDR2 FQGNSA. The CDR3 DNA reads as TGTGCCAGCAGCTTTTATTTTTACGGGATGGCACCCGGGGGGACCCAGTACTTC. Amino acid sequence: CASSFYFYGMAPGGTQYF.

The V and J genes are TRBV5-8 and TRBJ1-5; tentatively, D is TRBD1 (6 bases). V lost 3 bases, J lost 2 bases, and 18 bases lay in between. The CDR3 is 17 residues long. Germline-derived CDR1 and CDR2 are SGHTS and YDEGEE. CDR3 coding DNA: TGTGCCAGCAGCTCTTCTCACAGGGTTTCTGGCAATCAGCCCCAGCATTTT. It is translated as CASSSSHRVSGNQPQHF.

The chain combines TRBV9 with TRBJ1-2, with D perhaps matching TRBD1 (5 bases). V lost 0 bases to trimming and J lost 1 base, with 22 bases between them. The CDR3 loop spans 19 amino acids. Germline-derived CDR1 and CDR2 are SGDLS and YYNGEE. In DNA, the CDR3 is TGTGCCAGCAGCGTAGCTCGAACCTGGGGGGGGGATGGTAACTATGGCTACACCTTC. It translates to CASSVARTWGGDGNYGYTF.

CDR3 nucleotide sequence: TGTGCCAGCAGCTTTAGACAGGCGTCCATGACCACTGAAGCTTTCTTT. It encodes CASSFRQASMTTEAFF. This chain links TRBV7-2 with TRBJ1-1; D may be TRBD1 (6 bases). Germline-derived CDR1 and CDR2 are SGHTA and FQGNSA. V was cut by 3 bases and J by 4 bases, with 18 bases left in between. This CDR3 has 16 amino acids. The complete variable domain, with remaining parts taken from reference TRBV7-2 and TRBJ1-1, reads GAGVSQSPSNKVTEKGKDVELRCDPISGHTALYWYRQSLGQGLEFLIYFQGNSAPDKSGLPSDRFSAERTGGSVSTLTIQRTQQEDSAVYLCASSFRQASMTTEAFFGQGTRLTVV.

Written as DNA, the CDR3 is TGTGCCAGCAGGTCGACCGGGACAGGGCCCACCGGGGAGCTGTTTTTT. It specifies CASRSTGTGPTGELFF. J is TRBJ2-2 and V is TRBV7-9; TRBD1 matches at 9 bases. CDR3 length: 16 amino acids. Trimming removed 6 bases from V and 4 bases from J; junction bases left unmatched: 9. Germline V gene lookup returns CDR1 SEHNR and CDR2 FQNEAQ (reference sequence).

The V call is TRBV28, the J call TRBJ1-5; 10 nucleotides align to TRBD1. V lost 7 bases to trimming and J lost 6 bases; unmatched junction nucleotides: 9. The CDR3 is 15 residues long. Germline V CDR1 and CDR2: MDHEN, SYDVKM. The CDR3 nucleotides read TGTGCCAGCACGCGGGGACAGGGGCCGAGTCAGCCCCAGCATTTT. This translates into CASTRGQGPSQPQHF. Full variable domain (missing parts from reference TRBV28 and TRBJ1-5): DVKVTQSSRYLVKRTGEKVFLECVQDMDHENMFWYRQDPGLGLRLIYFSYDVKMKEKGDIPEGYSVSREKKERFSLILESASTNQTSMYLCASTRGQGPSQPQHFGDGTRLSIL.

CDR3 nucleotide sequence: TGTGCCAGCAGTTACGATAGGACAGGGAGTCCACAGAACTATGGCTACACCTTC. It codes for CASSYDRTGSPQNYGYTF. This chain links TRBV6-2 or TRBV6-3 with TRBJ1-2, with 8 bases aligning to TRBD1. This CDR3 comprises 18 residues. J gave up 2 bases and V 2 bases, and 13 bases lay outside the gene matches. CDR1 MNHEY and CDR2 SVGEGT come from the germline V gene.

J is TRBJ1-3 and V is TRBV9, with TRBD1 identical over 8 bases. V lost 2 bases to trimming and J lost 4 bases; unmatched junction nucleotides: 5. This CDR3 region has 15 residues. Germline V gene lookup returns CDR1 SGDLS and CDR2 YYNGEE. The CDR3 coding sequence is TGTGCCAGCAGCGTTACAGGGGGAGGCGGAAACACCATATATTTT. Encoded protein: CASSVTGGGGNTIYF.

This rearrangement joins TRBV5-1 to TRBJ1-1; D gene unclear. This CDR3 has 14 amino acids. The germline gives CDR1 SGHRS, CDR2 YFSETQ. Trimming stripped 0 bases from V and 4 bases from J, with 10 bases between. The CDR3 sequence is CASSLEPGGTEAFF. For the CDR3, the DNA is TGCGCCAGCAGCTTGGAACCCGGTGGCACTGAAGCTTTCTTT.

This rearrangement joins TRBV6-5 to TRBJ1-2; the D gene is possibly TRBD1 (6 bases). Germline V gives CDR1 MNHEY, CDR2 SVGAGI. Trimming took off 6 bases at V and 11 bases at J, with 25 bases between the two ends. The CDR3 length is 15 residues. The CDR3 spells CASSLSYREGSGYTF. The DNA of the CDR3 is TGTGCCAGCAGCCTTTCCTACAGGGAGGGGTCTGGTTACACCTTC.